This note documents a single T cell receptor beta chain sequence. The germline V gene has CDR1 MNHNS and CDR2 SASEGT. The CDR3 is made up of 16 amino acids. V was clipped by 3 bases and J by 6 bases, with 19 bases between them. This entry is derived from a study of shared clonotypes between healthy human individuals. A split of CD4+ cells into CD45RA+ naive and CD45RA-negative memory subsets was performed. Data came from immunoSEQ multiplex PCR; TCRdb stores just in-frame clones and leaves some out. The sample includes about 1.1 million clones, 70% to 80% seen only once; the top ten take more than 0.85%.

The chain employs TRBV6-1 and TRBJ2-3, with unresolved D. This receptor was taken from a man between 18 and 29 years old in good health. Some clones in this sample may be carry-over from other donors' samples. The sequenced material came from memory CD4+ T cells from PBMCs. Described subset: CD45RA-negative fraction. CDR3 coding DNA: TGTGCCAGCAGTGATATGGTGGAAAGACCCACCGATACGCAGTATTTT. This encodes CASSDMVERPTDTQYF.